This T cell receptor beta chain was obtained from a study of blood T cell repertoires in COVID-19. Study at large: PBMCs, B-cell-depleted T cells, or T cells were the source of the cDNA or gDNA that made up the material.

V lost 5 bases and J lost 5, with 12 bases in between. Per the germline V gene, CDR1 is GTSNPN and CDR2 is SVGIG (reference sequence). The CDR3 runs to 12 residues. The authors' processing: Amplified reference gene primers provided the basis for estimating nucleated cell counts. TCRdb's copy holds only in-frame clones and misses some; the assay was immunoSEQ multiplex PCR. The DNA gave D and trimming, while V, J and clone size come from that table. The sample has more than 250,000 clones; roughly 90% are singletons. This TCR was recovered from a man aged 18 to 29 who had recovered from COVID-19. The chain joins TRBV30 to TRBJ1-1, with D unresolved. What was sequenced was peripheral blood. CDR3: CAWGRVGTEAFF. CDR3 nucleotide sequence: TGTGCCTGGGGGAGGGTCGGTACTGAAGCTTTCTTT.